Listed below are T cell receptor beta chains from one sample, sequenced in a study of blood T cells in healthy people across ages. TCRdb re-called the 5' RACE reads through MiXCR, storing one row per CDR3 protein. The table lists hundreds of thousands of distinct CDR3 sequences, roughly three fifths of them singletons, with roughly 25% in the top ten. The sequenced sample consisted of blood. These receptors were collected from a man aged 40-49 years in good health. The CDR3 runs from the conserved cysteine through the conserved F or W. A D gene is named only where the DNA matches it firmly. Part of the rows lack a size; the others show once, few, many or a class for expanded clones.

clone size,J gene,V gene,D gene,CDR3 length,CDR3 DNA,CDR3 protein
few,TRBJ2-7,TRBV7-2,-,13,TGTGCCAGCAGCTTGGGACTCGACTACGAGCAGTACTTC,CASSLGLDYEQYF
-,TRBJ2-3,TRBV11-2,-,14,TGTGCCAGCAGCTTAACGGGGAGCGCAGATACGCAGTATTTT,CASSLTGSADTQYF
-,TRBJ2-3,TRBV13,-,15,TGTGCCAGCAGCTTACAGGCGGAGTGGTCAGATACGCAGTATTTT,CASSLQAEWSDTQYF
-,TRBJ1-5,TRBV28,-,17,TGTGCCAGCAGCTTACAACAGACAGCTTATAGCAATCAGCCCCAGCATTTT,CASSLQQTAYSNQPQHF
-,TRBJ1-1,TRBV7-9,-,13,TGTGCCAGCAGCATAGGGACGGGGTCGTCGGCTTTCTTT,CASSIGTGSSAFF
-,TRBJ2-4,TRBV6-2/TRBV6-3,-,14,TGTGCCAGCAGCCCGGACGGCGGGGGCTATAGGAAGTACTTC,CASSPDGGGYRKYF
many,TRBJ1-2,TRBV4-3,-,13,TGCGCCAGCAGCCAAGATCGAGGCTATGGCTACACCTTC,CASSQDRGYGYTF
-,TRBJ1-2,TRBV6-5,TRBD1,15,TGTGCCAGCAGTTCCCCACCGACAGGGTCTCGTGGCTACACCTTC,CASSSPPTGSRGYTF
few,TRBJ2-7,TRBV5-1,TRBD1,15,TGCGCCAGCAGCTCCGGACAGGGGAGCGCCTACGAGCAGTACTTC,CASSSGQGSAYEQYF
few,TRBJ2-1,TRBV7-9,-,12,TGTGCCAGCAGCTTAGTTCCCAATGAGCAGTTCTTC,CASSLVPNEQFF
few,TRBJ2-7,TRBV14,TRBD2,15,TGTGCCAGCAGCCAAGATGGGACTAGCGGGTCTCGGCAGTACTTC,CASSQDGTSGSRQYF
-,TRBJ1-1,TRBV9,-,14,TGTGCCAGCAGCGTAGATGGGGGAAACACTGAAGCTTTCTTT,CASSVDGGNTEAFF
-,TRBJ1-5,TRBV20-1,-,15,TGCAGTGCTAGATCCGGGACCTATAGCAATCAGCCCCAGCATTTT,CSARSGTYSNQPQHF
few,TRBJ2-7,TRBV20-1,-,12,TGCAGTGCTCCCTACGGTCCCTACGAGCAGTACTTC,CSAPYGPYEQYF
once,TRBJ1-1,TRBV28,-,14,TGTGCCAGCAGTCCCACCGCGGACAGCACTGAAGCTTTCTTT,CASSPTADSTEAFF
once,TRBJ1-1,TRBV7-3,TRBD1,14,TGTGCCAGCAGCTTAGGGACAGGGGGCTCTGAAGCTTTCTTT,CASSLGTGGSEAFF
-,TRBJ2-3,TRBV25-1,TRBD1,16,TGTGCCAGCAGTGAAACCGGGACAGGGGTCACAGATACGCAGTATTTT,CASSETGTGVTDTQYF
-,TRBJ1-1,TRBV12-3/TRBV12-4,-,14,TGTGCCAGCACCTTAGGACAGTTGGGGACTGAAGCTTTCTTT,CASTLGQLGTEAFF
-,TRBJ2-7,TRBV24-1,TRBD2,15,TGTGCCACCAGTGACCGGGGGGGCTTGCTCTACGAGCAGTACTTC,CATSDRGGLLYEQYF
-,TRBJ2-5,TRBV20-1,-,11,TGCAGTGCCAAACGGGGGGAGACCCAGTACTTC,CSAKRGETQYF